The rows below give T cell receptor beta chains drawn from one sample of a study of T cells in Graves' hyperthyroidism and ophthalmopathy. TCRdb used MiXCR to reprocess the multiplex PCR reads, holding one entry per CDR3 protein. Of fewer than 800,000 distinct CDR3 sequences listed, roughly 15% are singletons. The sample comprised blood. The origin of the receptors is a man younger than 35 with Graves' hyperthyroidism. Both conserved end residues are part of each CDR3. The D gene is left open where the match is weak. Expanded clones get a size class; other rows say once, few or many, or leave the size out.

CDR3 protein	CDR3 DNA	V gene	D gene	clone size	J gene
CSVAPSGQPQEAQYF	TGCAGCGTTGCCCCCTCAGGTCAACCTCAAGAGGCCCAGTACTTC	TRBV29-1	NA	NA	TRBJ2-5
CASSLEGVAGELFF	TGTGCCAGCAGCTTAGAAGGGGTCGCCGGGGAGCTGTTTTTT	TRBV7-6	NA	few	TRBJ2-2
CASSLSGGANTQYF	TGCGCCAGCAGCTTGTCAGGGGGCGCAAATACGCAGTATTTT	TRBV5-1	TRBD1	many	TRBJ2-3
CASSEFVRAGQPQHF	TGTGCCAGCAGTGAATTTGTGAGGGCGGGTCAGCCCCAGCATTTT	TRBV2	NA	many	TRBJ1-5
CASSETGMAGELFF	TGTGCCAGCAGTGAGACAGGGATGGCCGGGGAGCTGTTTTTT	TRBV2	TRBD1	many	TRBJ2-2
CSAREASGSQYEQYF	TGCAGTGCTAGAGAGGCTAGCGGGAGTCAGTACGAGCAGTACTTC	TRBV20-1	TRBD2	NA	TRBJ2-7
CASNFWDGGRARETQYF	TGTGCCAGCAATTTTTGGGATGGCGGGAGGGCCAGGGAGACCCAGTACTTC	TRBV6-1	TRBD2	few	TRBJ2-5
CSARSGSGNEQYF	TGCAGCGCCCGTAGCGGGAGCGGTAACGAGCAGTACTTC	TRBV29-1	TRBD2	few	TRBJ2-7
CSASITFLAASYNEQFF	TGCAGTGCTAGCATAACGTTCCTAGCCGCGTCCTACAATGAGCAGTTCTTC	TRBV20-1	NA	few	TRBJ2-1
CASSLPPGTMADTQYF	TGTGCCAGCTCGCTACCACCGGGGACGATGGCAGATACGCAGTATTTT	TRBV18	NA	many	TRBJ2-3
CSARRAGVGETQYF	TGCAGTGCTAGGCGAGCGGGAGTAGGAGAGACCCAGTACTTC	TRBV20-1	TRBD2	few	TRBJ2-5
CASRLSGTTDTQYF	TGTGCCAGCAGACTTAGCGGGACCACAGATACGCAGTATTTT	TRBV6-1	TRBD2	NA	TRBJ2-3
CASSLSTSGRPTQYF	TGTGCCAGCAGCTTATCGACTAGCGGGAGGCCTACCCAGTACTTC	TRBV7-9	TRBD2	NA	TRBJ2-5
CASSVKQVTDTQYF	TGTGCCAGCAGCGTGAAACAGGTCACAGATACGCAGTATTTT	TRBV9	NA	few	TRBJ2-3
CASEAGGNEQFF	TGTGCCAGCGAGGCGGGGGGCAATGAGCAGTTCTTC	TRBV19	TRBD2	few	TRBJ2-1
CASSLNRGDTQYF	TGTGCCAGCAGCCTTAACAGGGGGGATACGCAGTATTTT	TRBV3-1	TRBD1	many	TRBJ2-3
CASSQEGLLAGVYNEQFF	TGTGCCAGCAGCCAAGAGGGGCTCTTAGCGGGGGTGTACAATGAGCAGTTCTTC	TRBV4-2	TRBD2	NA	TRBJ2-1
CAIRDGSSYNEQFF	TGTGCCATCAGGGACGGTAGCTCCTACAATGAGCAGTTCTTC	TRBV10-3	NA	few	TRBJ2-1
CASSQVGTGFADTQYF	TGCGCCAGCAGCCAAGTAGGGACAGGGTTCGCAGATACGCAGTATTTT	TRBV4-1	TRBD1	few	TRBJ2-3
CASTRDSQMDNEQFF	TGTGCCAGCACGAGAGACAGTCAGATGGACAATGAGCAGTTCTTC	TRBV7-9	NA	few	TRBJ2-1
CASSLRFADTQYF	TGTGCCAGCAGTTTAAGATTCGCAGATACGCAGTATTTT	TRBV28	NA	NA	TRBJ2-3
CSARDWDLASRGETQYF	TGCAGTGCTAGAGATTGGGACTTAGCGTCGAGGGGAGAGACCCAGTACTTC	TRBV20-1	NA	many	TRBJ2-5
CASSLLGTGGFNEQFF	TGTGCCAGCAGCTTACTCGGGACAGGGGGCTTCAATGAGCAGTTCTTC	TRBV11-2	TRBD1	few	TRBJ2-1
CASSDWRDRTDNEQFF	TGTGCCAGCAGTGATTGGAGGGATCGAACGGACAATGAGCAGTTCTTC	TRBV25-1	NA	NA	TRBJ2-1
CANPTGPGNTIYF	TGTGCCAACCCGACAGGCCCAGGAAACACCATATATTTT	TRBV7-9	NA	NA	TRBJ1-3